This T cell receptor (beta chain) was documented in a study of cytomegalovirus exposure and HLA in healthy donors. V gave up 5 bases and J gave up 2 bases; unmatched junction bases: 8. There are 16 residues in the CDR3. Germline loops: CDR1 LNHDA, CDR2 SQIVND (reference sequence). With 60 Vbeta and 13 Jbeta primers, the PCR was carried out. Profiled with immunoSEQ multiplex PCR; TCRdb holds only in-frame clones, not every one. The table shows around 200,000 clones, with roughly 80% occurring only once. The sample consisted of PBMCs. The V gene is TRBV19, the J gene TRBJ2-3; 9 bases line up with TRBD2. This TCR was sampled from a boy aged 5-17 years in good health and CMV-seronegative. CDR3 nucleotides: TGTGCCAGTAGTGAGACGACTAGCGGAACCACAGATACGCAGTATTTT. Protein sequence: CASSETTSGTTDTQYF.